The 14 T cell receptor beta chains presented below share a single source sample, sequenced in a study of OX40 agonist ivuxolimab in advanced cancers. Produced via immunoSEQ multiplex PCR; TCRdb's table is partial and in-frame only. This table holds about 76,000 clones, approximately 87% found once. Sequenced material: CD4+ or CD8+ T cells sorted from blood, taken in a trial of the OX40 agonist ivuxolimab. The receptors here all came from an adult with an advanced solid tumor such as melanoma, head and neck, liver or kidney cancer.

The chain joins TRBV28 to TRBJ2-2; D perhaps matches TRBD1 (6 bases). Germline-derived CDR1 and CDR2 are MDHEN and SYDVKM. Trimming cost V 2 bases and J 5 bases, with 15 bases left between them. The CDR3 sequence is 16 residues long. The CDR3 DNA reads TGTGCCAGCAGTTTACTTTTGGGGGCGAGAACCGGGGAGCTGTTTTTT. Amino acid sequence: CASSLLLGARTGELFF.

The chain employs TRBV7-2 and TRBJ1-5; 7 bases map to TRBD1. The CDR3 has 15 amino acids. Germline CDR1 SGHTA, CDR2 FQGNSA. V gave up 5 bases and J gave up 1 base; unmatched junction bases: 5. The CDR3 reads CASSTTGASNQPQHF. Here the CDR3 DNA reads TGTGCCAGCAGCACTACAGGGGCAAGCAATCAGCCCCAGCATTTT.

The chain is built from TRBV25-1 and TRBJ2-5; 14 nucleotides line up with TRBD2. Trimming took 3 bases from V and 4 from J; bases not matched to a gene: 7. This CDR3 contains 17 residues. Germline assignment: CDR1 MGHDK and CDR2 SYGVNS. The CDR3 region is CASSDYTGLAGGETQYF. CDR3 nucleotides: TGTGCCAGCAGTGACTATACAGGACTAGCGGGAGGAGAGACCCAGTACTTC.

The CDR3 DNA is TGTGCCAGCAGCTCTAGCGGGAGTAACACCGGGGAGCTGTTTTTT. It yields the protein CASSSSGSNTGELFF. The chain links TRBV13 to TRBJ2-2; TRBD2 agrees at 10 bases. This CDR3 has 15 amino acids. After removal of 4 bases from V and 2 bases from J, the junction contained 1 base not matched to a gene. The germline gives CDR1 PRHDT, CDR2 FYEKMQ (reference sequence).

The rearrangement uses TRBV6-5 and TRBJ2-7, with D perhaps TRBD1 (6 bases). Trimming removed 0 bases at V and 4 bases at J, with 10 bases between. This CDR3 has 14 residues. Germline V gene sequence: CDR1 MNHEY, CDR2 SVGAGI. Written as DNA, the CDR3 is TGTGCCAGCAGTTACTCAATAGGGGGATACGAGCAGTACTTC. This codes for CASSYSIGGYEQYF.

The chain links TRBV25-1 to TRBJ2-1; unclear D gene. CDR3 length: 14 amino acids. The V end lost 3 bases, the J end lost 6 bases, and 12 bases lay between the germline ends. Germline CDR1 and CDR2: MGHDK and SYGVNS. Written as DNA, the CDR3 is TGTGCCAGCAGTGATTTCGGTGGGCGCAATGAGCAGTTCTTC. Residues: CASSDFGGRNEQFF.

On this clone itself: The junction differs from germline at one of its ends, possibly a read error. The chain couples TRBV11-1 to TRBJ2-3; the D is unclear. The germline CDR1 and CDR2 sequences are SGHAT and FQDESV (reference sequence). This CDR3 is built from 15 residues. CDR3 sequence reads: CASSLGMDATDTQYF. CDR3 bases: TGTGCCAGCAGTTTAGGCATGGACGCCACAGATACGCAGTATTTT.

This clone has more than one count but fewer than ten. The genes are TRBV11-2 and TRBJ1-2; unclear D gene. CDR1 SGHAT and CDR2 FQNNGV come from the germline V gene. V was trimmed by 4 bases and J by 0 bases, leaving 9 bases between them. The CDR3 contains 14 residues. CDR3 amino acids: CASSSRTANYGYTF. The CDR3 nucleotides read TGTGCCAGCAGCTCGAGGACGGCTAACTATGGCTACACCTTC.

The chain joins TRBV6-5 to TRBJ1-6; D is undetermined. The length of the CDR3 is 14 residues. Trimming removed 6 bases at V and 5 bases at J, with 11 bases between. Germline V CDR1 and CDR2: MNHEY, SVGAGI. The CDR3 region has the DNA TGTGCCAGCAGACCGGGAAGGAATAATTCACCCCTCCACTTT. Residues: CASRPGRNNSPLHF.

This chain joins TRBV6-1 and TRBJ2-3; TRBD1 matches at 7 bases. This CDR3 is built from 15 residues. CDR1 is MNHNS, CDR2 SASEGT, per germline. The trim removed 6 bases at V and 3 bases at J, leaving 9 bases unmatched. Here the CDR3 reads CASSRGTDKTDTQYF. As DNA, the CDR3 is TGTGCCAGCAGCAGAGGGACAGACAAGACAGATACGCAGTATTTT.

The chain joins TRBV7-6 to TRBJ2-7; D is unresolved. The V end was cut by 8 bases, the J end by 0 bases, with 14 bases between. Per the germline V gene, CDR1 is SGHVS and CDR2 is FNYEAQ. The CDR3 is made up of 14 amino acids. The CDR3 loop reads CASSTGPLSYEQYF. The CDR3 nucleotides are TGTGCCAGCTCTACTGGACCCCTCTCCTACGAGCAGTACTTC.

Regarding this clone: At one end, the junction sequence differs from germline, possibly due to a read error. The chain couples TRBV7-2 to TRBJ2-7, with a weak D call TRBD2 (6 bases). The CDR3 loop spans 15 amino acids. CDR1 and CDR2 from the germline V gene are SGHTA and FQGNSA. The CDR3 reads CASSLARQGPTEQYF. Written as DNA, the CDR3 is TGTGCCAGCAGCCTAGCGAGGCAGGGTCCTACGGAGCAGTACTTC.

The chain uses TRBV27 and TRBJ1-2; 8 bases map to TRBD1. The CDR3 extends over 15 amino acids. After removal of 3 bases from V and 4 bases from J, the junction contained 7 bases not matched to a gene. Per the germline V gene, CDR1 is MNHEY and CDR2 is SMNVEV (reference sequence). The CDR3 nucleotides are TGTGCCAGCAGTTTGACAGGGGAGAAGCGCTATGGCTACACCTTC. Translated, it gives CASSLTGEKRYGYTF.

The chain carries TRBV7-2 and TRBJ1-1, with TRBD1 matching 9 bases. Germline V lookup: CDR1 SGHTA, CDR2 FQGNSA. V was clipped by 6 bases and J by 0 bases; unmatched bases: 8. This CDR3 has 16 residues. CDR3 bases: TGTGCCAGCAGAAAGGGACAGGGCCAGATGAACACTGAAGCTTTCTTT. This codes for CASRKGQGQMNTEAFF.